A selection of T cell receptor beta chains follows, all from one sample in a study of tumor and adjacent non-tumor tissue in lung cancer. MiXCR, run by TCRdb on the multiplex PCR reads, gives a single entry per CDR3 protein. The sample has about 67,000 distinct CDR3 sequences, roughly three quarters seen once; the top ten hold more than 40%. Sequenced: distant non-tumor lung tissue. The receptor source for this set is a man aged 55 to 70 with non-small cell lung cancer. The CDR3 runs from the conserved cysteine through the conserved F or W. The D gene is left open where the match is weak. Where a row states a size, it is once, few, many or the class of an expanded clone; other rows omit it.

v_call: TRBV6-1; clone_size: few; j_call: TRBJ1-3; d_call: NA; cdr3_aa: CASEQGSENTIYF; cdr3_nt: TGTGCCAGCGAACAGGGTTCTGAAAACACCATATATTTT
v_call: TRBV30; clone_size: NA; j_call: TRBJ2-1; d_call: TRBD2; cdr3_aa: CAWECLREGLYNEEFF; cdr3_nt: TGTGCCTGGGAGTGTCTACGGGAGGGCCTTTACAATGAGGAGTTCTTC
v_call: TRBV9; clone_size: NA; j_call: TRBJ2-3; d_call: NA; cdr3_aa: CASSAGDSTDTQYF; cdr3_nt: TGTGCCAGCAGCGCCGGAGATAGCACAGATACGCAGTATTTT
v_call: TRBV11-3; clone_size: NA; j_call: TRBJ2-3; d_call: NA; cdr3_aa: CASNSGLSDSTDTLYF; cdr3_nt: TGTGCCAGCAACTCCGGGCTATCAGATAGCACAGATACGTTGTATTTT
v_call: TRBV6-5; clone_size: NA; j_call: TRBJ2-2; d_call: NA; cdr3_aa: CASGGNTEELFF; cdr3_nt: TGTGCCAGTGGCGGAAACACAGAGGAGCTGTTTTTT
v_call: TRBV6-2/TRBV6-3; clone_size: once; j_call: TRBJ1-4; d_call: NA; cdr3_aa: CASSPQERGPKLFF; cdr3_nt: TGTGCCAGCAGCCCGCAGGAAAGGGGACCAAAACTGTTTTTT
v_call: TRBV29-1; clone_size: NA; j_call: TRBJ2-2; d_call: NA; cdr3_aa: CSALGPANTGELFF; cdr3_nt: TGCAGCGCATTGGGACCTGCGAACACCGGGGAGCTGTTTTTT
v_call: TRBV20-1; clone_size: many; j_call: TRBJ2-3; d_call: TRBD2; cdr3_aa: CSFYAREGSTDTQYF; cdr3_nt: TGCAGTTTTTACGCTCGGGAGGGGAGCACAGATACGCAGTATTTT
v_call: TRBV20-1; clone_size: NA; j_call: TRBJ2-5; d_call: NA; cdr3_aa: CSTQRDLETQYF; cdr3_nt: TGCAGTACTCAACGGGATTTGGAGACCCAGTACTTC
v_call: TRBV29-1; clone_size: NA; j_call: TRBJ1-1; d_call: NA; cdr3_aa: CIGSGARDTEAIF; cdr3_nt: TGCATTGGATCAGGGGCGAGGGACACTGAAGCTATCTTT
v_call: TRBV6-2/TRBV6-3; clone_size: few; j_call: TRBJ2-1; d_call: TRBD1; cdr3_aa: CASGDRAEEQFF; cdr3_nt: TGTGCCAGCGGGGACAGGGCCGAGGAGCAGTTCTTC
v_call: TRBV28; clone_size: NA; j_call: TRBJ2-2; d_call: NA; cdr3_aa: CAAASGSRTGELLF; cdr3_nt: TGTGCCGCGGCTAGTGGGAGTAGGACCGGGGAGCTGTTGTTT
v_call: TRBV6-1; clone_size: NA; j_call: TRBJ2-7; d_call: TRBD2; cdr3_aa: CASSAVLADYEQYF; cdr3_nt: TGTGCCAGCAGTGCTGTACTAGCGGACTACGAGCAGTACTTC